Listed below are T cell receptor beta chains from one sample, sequenced in a study of blood T cell repertoires in COVID-19. TCRdb keeps only in-frame clones here, not all; method: immunoSEQ multiplex PCR. The sample shows hundreds of thousands of clones, approximately 90% of them seen only once. Material for sequencing was PBMCs or T cells enriched from blood (not recorded which). The receptors were sampled from a woman between 18 and 30 years old who had recovered from COVID-19. Both conserved end residues are part of each CDR3. The D gene is left open where the match is weak. Expanded clones are given a class, and other clones once, few, many or no size at all.

TRBV10-3	TRBD1	TRBJ1-2	.	19	CAISILPPGQGSEKNGYTF	TGTGCCATCAGTATACTCCCCCCGGGACAGGGGTCAGAGAAGAATGGCTACACCTTC
TRBV4-1	.	TRBJ1-5	.	13	CASSQVLAQPQHF	TGCGCCAGCAGCCAAGTTTTGGCTCAGCCCCAGCATTTT
TRBV7-7	TRBD2	TRBJ2-1	.	15	CASSPLPGGSNEQFF	TGTGCTAGCAGCCCCCTCCCGGGGGGTAGTAATGAGCAGTTCTTC
TRBV2	.	TRBJ2-4	.	13	CASSAQGSDIQYF	TGTGCCAGCAGTGCCCAGGGGTCGGACATTCAGTACTTC
TRBV21-1	.	TRBJ1-2	.	13	CASSKAGADGYTF	TGTGCCAGCAGCAAAGCGGGGGCAGATGGCTACACCTTC
TRBV2	.	TRBJ2-3	.	17	CASRGYRRVSPTDTQYF	TGTGCCAGCAGGGGCTACCGGCGGGTTTCGCCCACAGATACGCAGTATTTT
TRBV4-1	TRBD1	TRBJ1-6	.	13	CASSQGQNSPLHF	TGCGCCAGCAGCCAGGGACAGAATTCACCCCTCCACTTT
TRBV29-1	.	TRBJ2-2	.	13	CSVGAVNTGELFF	TGCAGCGTGGGGGCAGTGAACACCGGGGAGCTGTTTTTT
TRBV6-5	.	TRBJ2-3	.	15	CASSRGTSSLDTQYF	TGTGCCAGCAGCCGAGGGACTTCCTCCCTTGATACGCAGTATTTT
TRBV25-1	TRBD1	TRBJ1-6	once	14	CASSQTGGDSPLHF	TGTGCCAGCAGCCAGACAGGGGGCGATTCACCCCTCCACTTT
TRBV18	TRBD1	TRBJ1-4	.	16	CASSPDRRATNEKLFF	TGTGCCAGCTCACCGGACAGGCGAGCAACTAATGAAAAACTGTTTTTT
TRBV18	TRBD1	TRBJ1-2	.	11	CASSTTGGYTF	TGTGCCAGCTCAACAACAGGGGGTTACACCTTC
TRBV6-5	TRBD1	TRBJ1-2	once	13	CASSRDRTHGYTF	TGTGCCAGCAGCCGGGACAGGACGCATGGCTACACCTTC
TRBV9	.	TRBJ2-1	.	12	CASTAANNEQFF	TGTGCCAGCACCGCGGCAAACAATGAGCAGTTCTTC
TRBV5-1	.	TRBJ1-2	once	15	CASSLDPGTFDGYTF	TGCGCCAGCAGCTTGGACCCCGGGACATTCGATGGCTACACCTTC
TRBV27	TRBD1	TRBJ1-5	.	16	CASSLSGTADNQPQHF	TGTGCCAGCAGTTTATCGGGGACAGCTGATAATCAGCCCCAGCATTTT
TRBV2	TRBD1	TRBJ2-7	few	12	CASRRTGPSAYF	TGTGCCAGCAGACGGACAGGGCCTTCCGCGTACTTC
TRBV10-3	TRBD1	TRBJ2-5	.	14	CAIRTGSLGETQYF	TGTGCCATCAGGACAGGGAGCTTGGGAGAGACCCAGTACTTC
TRBV14	TRBD1	TRBJ2-7	.	17	CASSRQTGTGFPYEQYF	TGTGCCAGCAGCCGACAAACCGGGACAGGGTTTCCCTACGAGCAGTACTTC
TRBV11-2	.	TRBJ1-2	once	15	CASSSNIGTPNGYTF	TGTGCCAGCAGCTCAAACATCGGGACACCTAATGGCTACACCTTC
TRBV28	.	TRBJ1-1	once	16	CASSLYAGSGNTEAFF	TGTGCCAGCAGTTTATACGCAGGGTCTGGGAACACTGAAGCTTTCTTT
TRBV6-5	.	TRBJ1-6	.	13	CASSYDRMAPLHF	TGTGCCAGCAGTTACGACAGGATGGCACCCCTCCACTTT
TRBV14	TRBD2	TRBJ2-7	.	17	CASSHLPGLAGGYEQYF	TGTGCCAGCAGCCACCTGCCGGGACTAGCGGGGGGTTACGAGCAGTACTTC
TRBV11-1	TRBD1	TRBJ2-7	few	14	CASSPGTGGWEQYF	TGTGCCAGCAGTCCAGGGACAGGGGGATGGGAGCAGTACTTC
TRBV5-1	TRBD1	TRBJ1-1	.	15	CASSLRGGANTEAFF	TGCGCCAGCAGCTTGAGAGGGGGCGCGAACACTGAAGCTTTCTTT
TRBV28	.	TRBJ2-4	.	14	CASSTTQSKNIQYF	TGTGCCAGCAGTACAACACAGTCCAAAAACATTCAGTACTTC
TRBV24-1	TRBD1	TRBJ2-5	.	14	CATSDRDREETQYF	TGTGCCACCAGTGATCGCGACAGGGAAGAGACCCAGTACTTC
TRBV19	TRBD1	TRBJ1-4	.	17	CASRRTGGRTTNEKLFF	TGTGCCAGTAGAAGGACAGGGGGACGTACAACTAATGAAAAACTGTTTTTT
TRBV11-2	.	TRBJ1-1	.	14	CASSSQGMNTEAFF	TGTGCCAGCAGCTCCCAGGGCATGAACACTGAAGCTTTCTTT
TRBV10-3	.	TRBJ2-5	.	13	CAISVVAEETQYF	TGTGCCATCAGTGTGGTAGCGGAAGAGACCCAGTACTTC
TRBV5-1	.	TRBJ1-1	.	14	CASSLGDSGAEAFF	TGCGCCAGCAGCTTGGGGGACTCTGGCGCTGAAGCTTTCTTT
TRBV5-1	.	TRBJ1-6	.	14	CASSLDREDSPLHF	TGCGCCAGCAGCTTGGACAGGGAAGATTCACCCCTCCACTTT
TRBV18	.	TRBJ1-1	.	15	CASSPQHFAPVEAFF	TGTGCCAGCTCACCGCAACATTTCGCCCCCGTGGAGGCTTTCTTT
TRBV6-5	.	TRBJ2-7	.	11	CASSINNEQYF	TGTGCCAGCAGTATAAATAACGAGCAGTACTTC
TRBV10-1	.	TRBJ1-1	.	15	CASSEPGMMSTEAFF	TGCGCCAGCAGTGAACCGGGGATGATGAGCACTGAAGCTTTCTTT
TRBV28	.	TRBJ1-4	.	14	CASSSGAQDEKLFF	TGTGCCAGCAGTTCAGGGGCGCAAGATGAAAAACTGTTTTTT
TRBV7-9	.	TRBJ1-4	.	14	CASSLSRGDEKLFF	TGTGCCAGCAGCTTGAGCAGGGGAGATGAAAAACTGTTTTTT
TRBV11-2	.	TRBJ2-5	.	16	CASSLGGGWGQETQYF	TGTGCCAGCAGCTTAGGCGGGGGCTGGGGGCAAGAGACCCAGTACTTC
TRBV5-4	.	TRBJ2-5	.	17	CASSLGLLVGGQETQYF	TGTGCCAGCAGCTTGGGGCTACTAGTAGGCGGCCAAGAGACCCAGTACTTC
TRBV5-5	.	TRBJ1-1	.	14	CASSLSRGYTEAFF	TGTGCCAGCAGCTTGTCTCGGGGGTACACTGAAGCTTTCTTT
TRBV6-1	.	TRBJ1-1	.	15	CASSEGPRENTEAFF	TGTGCCAGCAGTGAAGGTCCCAGGGAGAACACTGAAGCTTTCTTT
TRBV19	.	TRBJ1-1	.	13	CASRPAGGTEAFF	TGTGCCAGTAGGCCCGCGGGGGGCACTGAAGCTTTCTTT
TRBV3-1/TRBV3-2	.	TRBJ1-1	.	12	CASSEDYTEAFF	TGTGCCAGCAGCGAGGACTACACTGAAGCTTTCTTT
TRBV27	TRBD1	TRBJ1-1	.	14	CASSLTGGFSEAFF	TGTGCCAGCAGTTTGACAGGGGGCTTTTCTGAAGCTTTCTTT
TRBV7-8	TRBD1	TRBJ2-2	.	13	CASSQGDTGELFF	TGTGCCAGCAGCCAGGGGGACACCGGGGAGCTGTTTTTT
TRBV29-1	TRBD1	TRBJ1-2	once	13	CSVETAGGIGYTF	TGCAGCGTTGAAACCGCAGGGGGCATTGGCTACACCTTC
TRBV6-1	TRBD1	TRBJ1-2	once	15	CASSEAPDRADGYTF	TGTGCCAGCAGTGAAGCCCCAGACAGGGCGGATGGCTACACCTTC
TRBV29-1	TRBD1	TRBJ1-1	.	14	CSVPRDRPDTEAFF	TGCAGCGTTCCCCGGGACAGGCCCGACACTGAAGCTTTCTTT
TRBV6-5	.	TRBJ2-7	.	15	CASSSPRGGGNEQYF	TGTGCCAGCAGTTCACCTCGAGGCGGGGGCAACGAGCAGTACTTC
TRBV7-6	.	TRBJ1-4	.	12	CGSGGLGEKLFF	TGTGGGTCTGGAGGCCTGGGTGAAAAACTGTTTTTT
TRBV5-1	.	TRBJ1-6	.	16	CASSLARPFADSPLHF	TGCGCCAGCAGCTTGGCCAGGCCATTTGCCGATTCACCCCTCCACTTT
TRBV7-2	TRBD1	TRBJ1-4	.	16	CASSPGQGAFREKLFF	TGTGCCAGCAGCCCCGGACAGGGGGCTTTCAGGGAAAAACTGTTTTTT
TRBV15	.	TRBJ1-2	.	16	CATSPAGQRFNYGYTF	TGTGCCACCAGCCCGGCGGGGCAGCGATTTAACTATGGCTACACCTTC